The 13 T cell receptor beta chains given below trace back to one sample, sequenced in a study of blood T cell repertoires in COVID-19. Clones were sequenced by immunoSEQ multiplex PCR, and TCRdb holds only the in-frame ones, with some missing. This table has about 180,000 clones, 89% appearing once. The sequenced sample consisted of peripheral blood. The receptors were sampled from a man between 18 and 29 years old who had recovered from COVID-19.

J is TRBJ1-5 and V is TRBV24-1, with D possibly TRBD1 on 6 matching bases. Germline values: CDR1 KGHDR, CDR2 SFDVKD. This CDR3 region has 14 residues. Trimming left V 4 bases short and J 4 bases short, with 10 bases between. The CDR3 DNA reads TGTGCCACCAGTGACGTTCAGGGGAATCAGCCCCAGCATTTT. Amino acid sequence: CATSDVQGNQPQHF.

The CDR3 coding sequence is TGCGCCAGCAGCCAGTACAGGGAATATAGCAATCAGCCCCAGCATTTT. This gives the protein CASSQYREYSNQPQHF. This chain uses TRBV4-1 with TRBJ1-5; weak D call: TRBD1 (6 bases). The V end lost 3 bases, the J end lost 0 bases, and 12 bases lay between the germline ends. This CDR3 region has 16 residues. CDR1 and CDR2 (germline): MGHRA, YSYEKL.

CDR3 loop: CASSPGTASYEQYF. The CDR3 bases are TGCGCCAGCAGCCCAGGGACAGCCTCCTACGAGCAGTACTTC. V gene TRBV4-3 combines with J gene TRBJ2-7; 7 bases map to TRBD1. This CDR3 is built from 14 residues. The V gene's germline CDR1 is LGHNA and CDR2 YSLEER. V was clipped by 4 bases and J by 0 bases; unmatched bases: 3.

The J gene is TRBJ1-5, the V gene TRBV5-6; D is perhaps TRBD1 (6 bases). Germline values: CDR1 SGHDT, CDR2 YYEEEE. The CDR3 extends over 14 amino acids. Trimming took 0 bases from V and 5 from J, leaving 9 bases between them. Here the CDR3 reads CASSLGAGDQPQHF. CDR3 bases: TGTGCCAGCAGCTTGGGGGCAGGGGATCAGCCCCAGCATTTT. Using reference TRBV5-6 and TRBJ1-5 for the parts outside the CDR3, the full variable domain is DAGVTQSPTHLIKTRGQQVTLRCSPKSGHDTVSWYQQALGQGPQFIFQYYEEEERQRGNFPDRFSGHQFPNYSSELNVNALLLGDSALYLCASSLGAGDQPQHFGDGTRLSIL.

The V call is TRBV9, the J call TRBJ2-2; TRBD1 might be the D (6 bases). Germline CDR1 reads SGDLS; CDR2 reads YYNGEE. The CDR3 is made up of 15 amino acids. V lost 0 bases and J 5 bases, leaving 11 bases between the germline ends. The DNA of the CDR3 is TGTGCCAGCAGCGTAGGCCAGCAGGGGACCGGGGAGCTGTTTTTT. This encodes CASSVGQQGTGELFF.

V is TRBV29-1 and J is TRBJ2-6; TRBD1 might be the D (5 bases). V lost 5 bases and J 0 bases, leaving 8 bases between the germline ends. Germline CDR1 is SQVTM and CDR2 is ANQGSEA. The CDR3 has 14 amino acids. The CDR3 here is CSVLDSSGANVLTF. CDR3 coding DNA: TGCAGCGTTCTCGACAGCTCTGGGGCCAACGTCCTGACTTTC.

CDR3 sequence reads: CARSPSGTAYNEQFF. The DNA for the CDR3 is TGTGCCAGAAGCCCCTCCGGGACAGCCTACAATGAGCAGTTCTTC. The genes are TRBV5-3 and TRBJ2-1; the match to TRBD1 covers 7 bases. TRBV5-3 carries the ORF label, with uncertain function. Germline trimming cut 4 bases from V and 2 bases from J; bases unmatched to any gene: 6. This CDR3 region has 15 residues.

The J gene is TRBJ2-3, the V gene TRBV18; 10 bases agree with TRBD1. Trimming at V came to 0 bases and at J to 9 bases, leaving 9 bases not matched to a gene. CDR1 and CDR2 from the germline V gene are KGHSH and LQKENI. This CDR3 spans 16 amino acids. The CDR3 here is CASSPPGQGFNRTQYF. CDR3 in DNA: TGTGCCAGCTCACCACCGGGACAGGGGTTCAATCGAACGCAGTATTTT.

J is TRBJ2-7 and V is TRBV6-6; TRBD1 matches 10 bases. Germline values: CDR1 MNHNY, CDR2 SVGAGI (reference sequence). The CDR3 covers 14 residues. V shed 4 bases and J 7 bases; nucleotides not matched to a gene: 7. The CDR3 reads CASSSGQGLKEQYF. Here the CDR3 DNA reads TGTGCCAGCAGTTCGGGACAGGGGTTGAAAGAGCAGTACTTC.

V usage is TRBV9 and J usage is TRBJ1-1, with D hard to call. The CDR3 contains 14 residues. Germline V gene lookup returns CDR1 SGDLS and CDR2 YYNGEE. V lost 2 bases, J lost 1 base, and 9 bases lay in between. The CDR3 loop is CASSVEGWNTEAFF. CDR3 in DNA: TGTGCCAGCAGCGTGGAGGGATGGAACACTGAAGCTTTCTTT.

This rearrangement joins TRBV7-3 to TRBJ2-1, with TRBD1 matching over 9 bases. The CDR3 is 13 amino acids. With 4 bases clipped from V and 6 bases from J, the junction kept 1 base outside the gene matches. Looked up from germline, CDR1 is SGHTA and CDR2 is FQGTGA. The CDR3 loop is CASSSDRGNEQFF. For the CDR3, the DNA is TGTGCCAGCAGCTCGGACAGGGGCAATGAGCAGTTCTTC.

CDR3 nucleotide sequence: TGTGCCAGCTCACCACCTGTCGGACAGGGTCACGAGCAGTACTTC. Translated, it gives CASSPPVGQGHEQYF. The chain recombines TRBV18 with TRBJ2-7; the match to TRBD1 covers 8 bases. The germline V gene encodes CDR1 KGHSH and CDR2 LQKENI. The junction had 6 bases not matched to a gene; V was cut back by 0 bases and J by 5 bases. This CDR3 is built from 15 residues.

The V and J genes are TRBV28 and TRBJ2-5, with TRBD2 matching 10 bases. This CDR3 is built from 14 residues. The germline gives CDR1 MDHEN, CDR2 SYDVKM. Germline trimming cut 2 bases from V and 5 bases from J; bases unmatched to any gene: 2. The DNA for the CDR3 is TGTGCCAGCAGTTTACTAGCGGGAGATGAGACCCAGTACTTC. Its translation is CASSLLAGDETQYF. Variable domain in full (rest from reference TRBV28 and TRBJ2-5): DVKVTQSSRYLVKRTGEKVFLECVQDMDHENMFWYRQDPGLGLRLIYFSYDVKMKEKGDIPEGYSVSREKKERFSLILESASTNQTSMYLCASSLLAGDETQYFGPGTRLLVL.